These 16 T cell receptor beta chains were sequenced from one sample in a study of T cell responses to AZD1222 COVID-19 vaccine. Here immunoSEQ multiplex PCR was the method, and the copy in TCRdb shows in-frame clones only, minus some. The table includes around 140,000 clones, 92% detected once. Sequenced material: peripheral blood, taken 28 days after the second AZD1222 dose. These receptors were taken from an adult who received the AZD1222 COVID-19 vaccine.

The chain recombines TRBV6-5 with TRBJ1-6, with 10 bases fitting TRBD1. This CDR3 region has 15 residues. Germline CDR1 is MNHEY and CDR2 is SVGAGI. Trimming removed 3 bases from V and 14 bases from J; junction bases left unmatched: 10. The CDR3 nucleotides are TGTGCCAGCAGTTATCGGGACAGGGGTAGTGGATCCCTCCACTTT. Translating it yields CASSYRDRGSGSLHF.

V is TRBV11-2 and J is TRBJ2-7; 12 bases are shared with TRBD2. The CDR3 spans 16 residues. J lost 6 bases, V lost 1 base, and 7 bases had no gene match. Germline assignment: CDR1 SGHAT and CDR2 FQNNGV. DNA for the CDR3: TGTGCCAGCAGCTTAGTCCTAGCGGGAGGGCCGGGCGAGCAGTACTTC. This encodes CASSLVLAGGPGEQYF.

V gene TRBV6-5 combines with J gene TRBJ1-6, with D maybe TRBD1 (6 bases). Trimming took 6 bases from V and 8 from J, leaving 11 bases between them. The length of the CDR3 is 13 residues. Germline values: CDR1 MNHEY, CDR2 SVGAGI. For the CDR3, the DNA is TGTGCCAGCAGCGGGGGCGCCGATTCACCCCTCCACTTT. Protein product: CASSGGADSPLHF.

The V gene is TRBV28, the J gene TRBJ2-3; the D gene is possibly TRBD2 (6 bases). The CDR3 length is 19 residues. Trimming took off 7 bases at V and 0 bases at J, with 26 bases between the two ends. CDR1 is MDHEN and CDR2 is SYDVKM in the germline V gene. The CDR3 here is CASNVLPENGGTSTDTQYF. The DNA for the CDR3 is TGTGCCAGCAACGTTCTCCCCGAGAATGGCGGGACTAGCACAGATACGCAGTATTTT.

V is TRBV3-1 (or the pseudogene TRBV3-2) and J is TRBJ2-7; the D gene could be TRBD1 or TRBD2 (6 bases each). The CDR3 is made up of 15 amino acids. Trimming pared 4 bases from V and 0 bases from J, leaving 13 bases between. Per germline, CDR1 LGHDT and CDR2 YNNKEL (reference sequence). CDR3 bases: TGTGCCAGCAGCCGCGGGACACCAAGCTCCTACGAGCAGTACTTC. Translating gives CASSRGTPSSYEQYF.

This chain uses TRBV7-3 with TRBJ2-2, with 9 bases identical to TRBD2. The CDR3 consists of 17 residues. The germline V gene encodes CDR1 SGHTA and CDR2 FQGTGA. Unmatched junction bases numbered 3, after V lost 1 base and J lost 0 bases. The CDR3 DNA is TGTGCCAGCAGCTTAAATAGCGGGGGCGCGAACACCGGGGAGCTGTTTTTT. It yields the protein CASSLNSGGANTGELFF.

This clone was detected only once. V gene TRBV6-6 combines with J gene TRBJ2-2; no clear D gene. Germline V CDR1 and CDR2: MNHNY, SVGAGI (reference sequence). The CDR3 has 11 residues. The V gene lost 6 bases and the J gene lost 3 bases, with 2 bases spanning the gap. The CDR3 is CASRHTGELFF. The DNA of the CDR3 is TGTGCCAGCAGACACACCGGGGAGCTGTTTTTT.

This clone was found once. An end of the junction does not agree with germline; a read error may underlie this. The CDR3 sequence: CASRLGTDYGYTF. CDR3 nucleotide sequence: TGCGCCAGCAGATTGGGGACAGACTATGGCTACACCTTC. The chain links TRBV5-1 to TRBJ1-2, with TRBD1 matching 7 bases. In germline, CDR1 is SGHRS, CDR2 YFSETQ. The CDR3 consists of 13 residues.

The V gene is TRBV10-3, the J gene TRBJ2-3; D ambiguous. This CDR3 region has 14 residues. Germline lookup yields CDR1 ENHRY and CDR2 SYGVKD. V was shortened by 2 bases and J by 1 base, with 7 bases between the two germline ends. The CDR3 coding sequence is TGTGCCATCAGTGAGCAAAGGGGCACAGATACGCAGTATTTT. The encoded protein is CAISEQRGTDTQYF.

This clone has only one observation. CDR3 sequence (DNA): TGTGCCAGCAGCCCACGCAGATCCTACGAGCAGTACTTC. Its translation: CASSPRRSYEQYF. The rearrangement links TRBV7-9 to TRBJ2-7, with D unresolved. Germline lookup yields CDR1 SEHNR and CDR2 FQNEAQ (reference sequence). CDR3 length: 13 residues. Deletions cut 5 bases from V and 1 base from J, with 9 bases between.

The chain combines TRBV7-9 with TRBJ2-7; D not resolved. The V end lost 1 base, the J end lost 0 bases, and 4 bases lay between the germline ends. Looked up from germline, CDR1 is SEHNR and CDR2 is FQNEAQ (reference sequence). The CDR3 sequence is 13 residues long. The CDR3 coding sequence is TGTGCCAGCAGCTTAGACGGCTCCTACGAGCAGTACTTC. Translation: CASSLDGSYEQYF.

Concerning this clone itself: At one end the junction does not follow the germline gene, possibly because of a read error. V gene TRBV7-9 combines with J gene TRBJ2-1; tentative D call: TRBD2 (5 bases). Germline CDR1 reads SEHNR; CDR2 reads FQNEAQ (reference sequence). The CDR3 has 12 amino acids. In nucleotides, the CDR3 is TGTGCCAGCAGCTTCGGGGAAGACACAAGGATCTTC. Translated, it gives CASSFGEDTRIF.

V and J are TRBV5-1 and TRBJ1-5; tentatively, D is TRBD1 (5 bases). The CDR3 spans 14 residues. V was cut by 0 bases and J by 8 bases, with 12 bases left in between. The germline V gene encodes CDR1 SGHRS and CDR2 YFSETQ. The CDR3 nucleotides are TGCGCCAGCAGCTTGGCAGGGTTCGAGGAGCCCCAGCATTTT. It specifies CASSLAGFEEPQHF.

The chain carries TRBV29-1 and TRBJ2-7; D not certain. The CDR3 runs 14 residues. In germline, CDR1 is SQVTM, CDR2 ANQGSEA. The V end was cut by 6 bases, the J end by 2 bases, with 17 bases between. For the CDR3, the DNA is TGCAGCGTCCCTGACTTGGGCAGGCCCTACGAGCAGTACTTC. Its protein is CSVPDLGRPYEQYF.

The gene calls are TRBV2 and TRBJ2-1, with a tentative D call TRBD1 (6 bases). Germline V lookup: CDR1 SNHLY, CDR2 FYNNEI. The CDR3 is 13 residues long. V shed 7 bases and J shed 7 bases, with 14 bases lying between them. CDR3 residues: CASKKGEGNEQFF. CDR3 bases: TGTGCCAGCAAAAAGGGGGAAGGGAATGAGCAGTTCTTC.

The chain employs TRBV9 and TRBJ2-4; 10 nucleotides agree with TRBD2. The V and J ends lost 0 bases and 15 bases, in that order; junction bases with no gene match: 15. This CDR3 is built from 16 residues. Germline CDR1 reads SGDLS; CDR2 reads YYNGEE. The CDR3 is CASSVGASGSTGFTYF. The DNA of the CDR3 is TGTGCCAGCAGCGTAGGGGCTAGCGGGAGCACGGGCTTTACGTACTTC.